This record concerns one T cell receptor beta chain sequence. Its antigen remains unknown. The study drew at least one pre-ART and at least two post-ART PBMC samples from every donor. Samples held about 0.85-11 million cryopreserved PBMC before DNA extraction. At survey level, the immunoSEQ assay was run in its v3.0 version. TCRdb keeps only in-frame clones here, not all; method: immunoSEQ multiplex PCR. The sample lists 30,000 to 50,000 clones, 86% seen once, with about 4% in the top ten. The data stem from a study of long-term antiretroviral therapy in people with HIV. General study points: In samples taken after ART, diversity increased but remained below transplant donor control levels. The study collected no data on ART adherence, viral resistance or therapy changes.

CDR1 is MDHEN and CDR2 is SYDVKM in the germline V gene. The CDR3 consists of 13 residues. V shed 4 bases and J shed 1 base, with 8 bases lying between them. The sample in question was unsorted PBMCs, obtained just before starting antiretroviral therapy. The rearrangement uses TRBV28 and TRBJ2-7, with D perhaps TRBD2 (6 bases). This sequence was found in a young woman with HIV. This chain's CDR3 is CASSWGTSYEQYF. CDR3 in DNA: TGTGCCAGCAGTTGGGGGACTTCCTACGAGCAGTACTTC.